The 10 T cell receptor beta chains given below trace back to one sample, sequenced in a study of blood T cells in healthy people across ages. Sample-barcoded 5' priming and a J-beta primer mix drove a second PCR of 7 to 11 cycles. TCRdb reanalysed the 5' RACE reads using MiXCR and keeps one entry per CDR3 protein. There are about 560,000 distinct CDR3 sequences in the sample; about 28% occur only once, and approximately 3.3% lies in the top ten. The same sample was also studied in work on T cells of mothers and their children.

The sample consisted of blood. The receptor source for this set is a boy aged 2 to 10 in good health.

The rearrangement joins TRBV10-3 to TRBJ2-6; the D gene is possibly TRBD2 (5 bases). The CDR3 has 19 amino acids. From germline, CDR1 is ENHRY and CDR2 SYGVKD. Trimming cost V 2 bases and J 3 bases, with 20 bases left between them. This CDR3 is CAISEGQGSGSNGANVLTF. The CDR3 nucleotides are TGTGCCATCAGTGAGGGTCAAGGGTCGGGGAGTAATGGGGCCAACGTCCTGACTTTC.

The J gene is TRBJ2-6, the V gene TRBV28; D call uncertain. Germline CDR1 is MDHEN and CDR2 is SYDVKM. The CDR3 is 15 residues long. Trimming cost V 3 bases and J 0 bases, with 6 bases left between them. The CDR3 is CASSFSASGANVLTF. The CDR3 DNA is TGTGCCAGCAGTTTCTCGGCCTCTGGGGCCAACGTCCTGACTTTC.

The genes are TRBV27 and TRBJ2-1, with 10 bases identical to TRBD2. Trimming removed 6 bases from V and 5 bases from J; junction bases left unmatched: 4. This CDR3 comprises 14 residues. Germline loops: CDR1 MNHEY, CDR2 SMNVEV (reference sequence). Written as DNA, the CDR3 is TGTGCCAGCAGAGCGGGAGGGCGGAACAATGAGCAGTTCTTC. Protein sequence: CASRAGGRNNEQFF.

This clonotype has a handful of counts. The gene calls are TRBV12-3 or TRBV12-4 and TRBJ2-5; the match to TRBD2 covers 7 bases. This CDR3 spans 12 amino acids. Trimming took 7 bases from V and 4 from J; bases not matched to a gene: 3. In DNA form, the CDR3 reads TGTGCCAGCACCCCGGGGGGAGAGACCCAGTACTTC. This sequence encodes CASTPGGETQYF.

This chain links TRBV4-2 with TRBJ2-2; no clear D gene. CDR1 and CDR2 from the germline V gene are LGHNA and YNFKEQ. This CDR3 comprises 16 residues. V was clipped by 0 bases and J by 0 bases, with 8 bases between them. CDR3 sequence (DNA): TGTGCCAGCAGCCAAGATCTCAGATCGAACACCGGGGAGCTGTTTTTT. As protein: CASSQDLRSNTGELFF.

This chain connects TRBV29-1 to TRBJ2-7; D is perhaps TRBD2 (6 bases). The CDR3 is 12 residues long. Looked up from germline, CDR1 is SQVTM and CDR2 is ANQGSEA. The V and J ends lost 7 bases and 0 bases respectively, with 10 bases between them. CDR3 loop: CSAHGSSYEQYF. The CDR3 DNA reads TGCAGCGCCCACGGGAGCTCCTACGAGCAGTACTTC.

V is TRBV7-2 and J is TRBJ2-6; no clear D. Trimming stripped 6 bases from V and 5 bases from J, with 8 bases between. Germline assignment: CDR1 SGHTA and CDR2 FQGNSA. This CDR3 has 13 residues. For the CDR3, the DNA is TGTGCCAGCAGGCTTGAGAGGGCCAACGTCCTGACTTTC. It codes for CASRLERANVLTF.

This chain links TRBV12-3 or TRBV12-4 with TRBJ2-7; 10 positions agree with TRBD2. The CDR3 is 14 amino acids. With 3 bases clipped from V and 6 bases from J, the junction kept 5 bases outside the gene matches. In DNA, the CDR3 is TGTGCCAGCAGTTTCCTAGCGGGAGCGGGCGAGCAGTACTTC. Protein sequence: CASSFLAGAGEQYF.

About this clonotype: This CDR3 is missing its conserved last phenylalanine or tryptophan, likely due to a read error. The rearrangement uses TRBV12-3 or TRBV12-4 and TRBJ2-4; a possible D gene is TRBD2 (6 bases). Trimming cost V 5 bases and J 6 bases, with 11 bases left between them. The CDR3 has 13 residues. The CDR3 DNA sequence: TGTGCCAGCAGTGGACTACCCCTAAACATTCAGTACTCC. Its translation: CASSGLPLNIQYS.

There are a few counts of this clonotype. This rearrangement joins TRBV20-1 to TRBJ1-2, with D possibly matching TRBD1 (6 bases). The CDR3 covers 16 residues. CDR1 is DFQATT and CDR2 is SNEGSKA in the germline V gene (reference sequence). V was trimmed by 0 bases and J by 6 bases, leaving 20 bases between them. CDR3 DNA: TGCAGTGCTAGAGATCAATTAAGGGCAGGGGTTGATGGCTACACCTTC. Its protein product is CSARDQLRAGVDGYTF.